Below, 16 T cell receptor beta chains from the same sample are listed, as sequenced in a study of CD8 T cells in Susac syndrome. Reverse transcription of about 0.5 to 1 ug RNA used random hexamers. Each CDR3 protein gets one entry after TCRdb re-called the immunoSEQ multiplex PCR reads with MiXCR. The data show 100,000 to 150,000 distinct CDR3 sequences, around 96% seen once. The sequenced sample consisted of CD4+ T cells from PBMCs. The receptor source for this set is a human donor in good health.

The V gene is TRBV29-1, the J gene TRBJ2-6; 7 bases are a match to TRBD1. With V trimmed by 5 bases and J by 2 bases, 6 bases remained unmatched. The CDR3 totals 15 residues. Per the germline V gene, CDR1 is SQVTM and CDR2 is ANQGSEA. CDR3 residues: CSVNPGGAGANVLTF. DNA of the CDR3: TGCAGCGTTAACCCAGGGGGTGCTGGGGCCAACGTCCTGACTTTC.

This chain joins TRBV1 and TRBJ1-4. TRBV1 is annotated as a pseudogene. This CDR3 spans 17 amino acids. Here the CDR3 DNA reads TGCACCAGCAGCCGAATCGAATACTTTGCAACTAATGAAAAACTGTTTTTT. Translating gives CTSSRIEYFATNEKLFF.

V is TRBV6-2 or TRBV6-3 and J is TRBJ1-5, with D unresolved. CDR3 length equals 15 residues. CDR1 MNHEY and CDR2 SVGEGT come from the germline V gene. V lost 4 bases and J lost 4, with 14 bases in between. The CDR3 nucleotides read TGTGCCAGCAGTTCACCCCCGGTGTGGAATCAGCCCCAGCATTTT. It is translated as CASSSPPVWNQPQHF.

The rearrangement uses TRBV4-3 and TRBJ2-5, with 7 bases aligning to TRBD2. The trim removed 4 bases at V and 5 bases at J, leaving 13 bases unmatched. The CDR3 covers 16 residues. From germline, CDR1 is LGHNA and CDR2 YSLEER. This CDR3 reads CASSRNPGGGTETQYF. The CDR3 DNA reads TGCGCCAGCAGCCGAAACCCCGGGGGAGGGACGGAGACCCAGTACTTC.

The chain employs TRBV12-3 or TRBV12-4 and TRBJ2-4; 13 bases map to TRBD2. V lost 6 bases and J lost 6; bases outside the gene matches: 8. The CDR3 is 16 residues long. This chain's CDR3 is CASSTSGRGHGNIQYF. In DNA form, the CDR3 reads TGTGCCAGCAGCACTAGCGGGAGGGGGCACGGAAACATTCAGTACTTC.

The V gene is TRBV7-9, the J gene TRBJ2-1; TRBD2 matches at 8 bases. The CDR3 extends over 16 amino acids. With 5 bases clipped from V and 6 bases from J, the junction kept 12 bases outside the gene matches. Germline V gene sequence: CDR1 SEHNR, CDR2 FQNEAQ (reference sequence). The CDR3 nucleotides are TGTGCCAGCAGCCGATCGAGCGGGAGAGCCTCCAATGAGCAGTTCTTC. Protein: CASSRSSGRASNEQFF.

This chain joins TRBV6-2 or TRBV6-3 and TRBJ1-2, with D unresolved. Trimming pared 5 bases from V and 4 bases from J, leaving 26 bases between. Looked up from germline, CDR1 is MNHEY and CDR2 is SVGEGT. This CDR3 has 18 residues. This CDR3 is CASSRSRGLLSNLYGYTF. The CDR3 DNA sequence: TGTGCCAGCAGTCGGTCGAGAGGACTTTTATCAAATCTCTATGGCTACACCTTC.

This chain links TRBV4-2 with TRBJ2-7; maybe TRBD2 (5 bases). CDR1 LGHNA and CDR2 YNFKEQ come from the germline V gene. This CDR3 spans 14 amino acids. Trimming left V 1 base short and J 2 bases short, with 9 bases between. CDR3 loop: CASSQGTAAYEQYF. The DNA for the CDR3 is TGTGCCAGCAGCCAAGGGACTGCAGCCTACGAGCAGTACTTC.

CDR3 sequence (DNA): TGTGCCAGCAGCTTAGAAGCGACTAACCTGTACGAGCAGTACTTC. It yields the protein CASSLEATNLYEQYF. This chain joins TRBV7-2 and TRBJ2-7; maybe TRBD2 (5 bases). The V end was cut by 1 base, the J end by 4 bases, with 14 bases between. In germline, CDR1 is SGHTA, CDR2 FQGNSA. This CDR3 spans 15 amino acids.

V usage is TRBV12-3 or TRBV12-4 and J usage is TRBJ2-7; D is tentatively TRBD1 or TRBD2 (5 bases each). This CDR3 contains 16 residues. Between the trimmed V and J ends, which lost 6 bases and 0 bases, there was a span of 18 bases. The CDR3 DNA reads TGTGCCAGCAGGGCTACCGGGACCGAGAGCTCCTACGAGCAGTACTTC. Protein product: CASRATGTESSYEQYF.

The rearrangement links TRBV7-9 to TRBJ2-1; tentatively, D is TRBD2 (5 bases). This CDR3 comprises 15 residues. Germline lookup yields CDR1 SEHNR and CDR2 FQNEAQ (reference sequence). V lost 4 bases to trimming and J lost 0 bases, with 10 bases between them. CDR3 in DNA: TGTGCCAGCAGCTCCCGGGGTAGCTCCTACAATGAGCAGTTCTTC. Its protein is CASSSRGSSYNEQFF.

This clonotype was found a few times. This sequence joins TRBV5-1 and TRBJ2-2; no definite D call. CDR1 is SGHRS, CDR2 YFSETQ, per germline. Trimming removed 4 bases at V and 0 bases at J, with 13 bases between. The CDR3 runs 16 residues. In DNA, the CDR3 is TGCGCCAGCAGCGCACCACAGCTATCGAACACCGGGGAGCTGTTTTTT. Translating it yields CASSAPQLSNTGELFF.

This chain connects TRBV12-3 or TRBV12-4 to TRBJ2-3; the match to TRBD2 covers 15 bases. This CDR3 has 18 residues. Trimming removed 0 bases from V and 6 bases from J; junction bases left unmatched: 7. As DNA, the CDR3 is TGTGCCAGCAGTTTAGCCCCGGGACTAGCGGGAGGCGGGGATACGCAGTATTTT. It yields the protein CASSLAPGLAGGGDTQYF.

The rearrangement uses TRBV11-2 and TRBJ2-7; D uncertain. This CDR3 has 13 amino acids. With 5 bases removed from V and 3 bases from J, the gap between germline ends came to 11 bases. Germline V CDR1 and CDR2: SGHAT, FQNNGV. CDR3 nucleotide sequence: TGTGCCAGCAGCAGAGGACCCGACTACGAGCAGTACTTC. Translating it yields CASSRGPDYEQYF.

The V and J genes are TRBV3-1 and TRBJ2-3, with 12 bases lining up with TRBD2. The trim removed 3 bases at V and 5 bases at J, leaving 6 bases unmatched. The V gene's germline CDR1 is LGHDT and CDR2 YNNKEL (reference sequence). This CDR3 region has 16 residues. The CDR3 sequence: CASSQRTSGAGDTQYF. In DNA form, the CDR3 reads TGTGCCAGCAGCCAGCGGACTAGCGGGGCGGGAGATACGCAGTATTTT.

The V call is TRBV14, the J call TRBJ2-1; maybe TRBD2 (5 bases). Germline assignment: CDR1 SGHDN and CDR2 FVKESK. The CDR3 covers 12 residues. V shed 2 bases and J shed 15 bases, with 14 bases lying between them. CDR3 nucleotide sequence: TGTGCCAGCAGCCAAACTACTAGTGTGCCGTTCTTC. It yields the protein CASSQTTSVPFF.